The 12 T cell receptor beta chains below all came from one sample that was sequenced in a study of blood T cell repertoires in COVID-19. Sequencing was performed with immunoSEQ multiplex PCR; in TCRdb, only in-frame clones are kept and a portion is missing. The sample yields some 100,000 clones, almost 80% seen once. Sequenced input: peripheral blood. The receptors come from a woman in her 70s with acute or convalescent COVID-19.

The CDR3 DNA follows: TGTGCCAGCAGCTCCATCTCGGGGGGGCAAGGAGACTATGGCTACACCTTC. Translating it yields CASSSISGGQGDYGYTF. V and J are TRBV7-2 and TRBJ1-2; D perhaps matches TRBD1 (6 bases). V was clipped by 4 bases and J by 3 bases, with 21 bases between them. The CDR3 is 17 residues long. In germline, CDR1 is SGHTA, CDR2 FQGNSA.

The genes are TRBV3-1 (or the pseudogene TRBV3-2) and TRBJ2-1, with 8 bases lining up with TRBD2. Germline-derived CDR1 and CDR2 are LGHDT and YNNKEL (reference sequence). The trim removed 4 bases at V and 10 bases at J, leaving 9 bases unmatched. This CDR3 contains 14 residues. The CDR3 spells CASSPGTRGQEQFF. The CDR3, as DNA: TGTGCCAGCAGCCCTGGGACTAGGGGTCAGGAGCAGTTCTTC.

The V call is TRBV10-3, the J call TRBJ1-3; maybe TRBD1 (6 bases). Between the trimmed V and J ends, which lost 2 bases and 3 bases, there was a span of 8 bases. CDR1 is ENHRY and CDR2 is SYGVKD in the germline V gene. This CDR3 spans 14 amino acids. This chain's CDR3 is CAISEGQNGNTIYF. CDR3 bases: TGTGCCATCAGTGAGGGACAGAATGGAAACACCATATATTTT.

This sequence joins TRBV19 and TRBJ1-1; 8 bases match TRBD1. Germline V gives CDR1 LNHDA, CDR2 SQIVND (reference sequence). The CDR3 consists of 13 residues. V shed 7 bases, J shed 1 base, and the junction held 2 bases outside the gene matches. As DNA, the CDR3 is TGTGCCAGTAATGGACAGGGGAACACTGAAGCTTTCTTT. It codes for CASNGQGNTEAFF.

V gene TRBV2 combines with J gene TRBJ2-5; TRBD2 matches at 8 bases. The germline V gene has CDR1 SNHLY and CDR2 FYNNEI. This CDR3 has 14 amino acids. Unmatched junction bases numbered 8, after V lost 6 bases and J lost 5 bases. The CDR3 DNA follows: TGTGCCAGCAGCCGGGATAGCGGGGTTGAGACCCAGTACTTC. Translation: CASSRDSGVETQYF.

The chain has TRBV3-1 (or the pseudogene TRBV3-2) and TRBJ2-3; no definite D call. The length of the CDR3 is 16 residues. The V and J ends lost 4 bases and 4 bases respectively, with 18 bases between them. CDR1 LGHDT and CDR2 YNNKEL come from the germline V gene (reference sequence). The CDR3 nucleotides read TGTGCCAGCAGCCCTCAAAACTCCCTCTTGGCAGATACGCAGTATTTT. Protein sequence: CASSPQNSLLADTQYF.

The V call is TRBV5-1, the J call TRBJ2-2, with TRBD2 as a possible D gene (6 bases). Trimming took off 0 bases at V and 2 bases at J, with 8 bases between the two ends. The CDR3 loop spans 15 amino acids. Germline values: CDR1 SGHRS, CDR2 YFSETQ. The CDR3: CASSLEAGNTGELFF. In DNA, the CDR3 is TGCGCCAGCAGCTTGGAGGCGGGAAACACCGGGGAGCTGTTTTTT.

V gene TRBV7-9 combines with J gene TRBJ2-1, with 8 bases matching TRBD2. This CDR3 spans 16 amino acids. J lost 8 bases, V lost 5 bases, and 14 bases had no gene match. CDR1 SEHNR and CDR2 FQNEAQ come from the germline V gene (reference sequence). The CDR3 here is CASSTPPLGGGHEQFF. The CDR3 DNA reads TGTGCCAGCAGCACACCCCCCCTTGGCGGGGGGCATGAGCAGTTCTTC.

The rearrangement links TRBV7-6 to TRBJ2-4; 7 nucleotides line up with TRBD2. Germline CDR1 and CDR2: SGHVS and FNYEAQ. This CDR3 contains 16 residues. The V gene end was trimmed by 5 bases and the J gene end by 7 bases; junction bases not matched to a gene: 14. CDR3 region: CASSPGRGGLGNIQYF. The DNA for the CDR3 is TGTGCCAGCAGCCCGGGACGGGGAGGGTTGGGGAACATTCAGTACTTC.

The chain is built from TRBV21-1 and TRBJ1-2; TRBD1, as called in the table, went unchecked against the DNA. TRBV21-1 is deemed a pseudogene. The CDR3 is made up of 14 amino acids. CDR3 DNA sequence: TGTGCCAGCAGCAAAGAAGGAGAGGGGGAAGGCTACACCTTC. Protein product: CASSKEGEGEGYTF.

This clone was recorded once. This chain links TRBV6-2 or TRBV6-3 with TRBJ2-7; D not resolved. This CDR3 region has 13 residues. CDR1 is MNHEY, CDR2 SVGEGT, per germline. The germline V and J ends were trimmed by 4 bases and 3 bases, with 10 bases remaining between them. The CDR3 reads CASSSPFFYEQYV. The CDR3 DNA sequence: TGTGCCAGCAGTTCCCCCTTTTTCTACGAGCAGTACGTC.

This clone was observed a few times. This chain uses TRBV30 with TRBJ1-5; 9 bases agree with TRBD1. CDR1 and CDR2 (germline): GTSNPN, SVGIG (reference sequence). CDR3 length equals 15 residues. The junction had 9 bases not matched to a gene; V was cut back by 5 bases and J by 4 bases. CDR3 amino acids: CAWGATGGPNQPQHF. In DNA, the CDR3 is TGTGCCTGGGGTGCGACAGGGGGACCAAATCAGCCCCAGCATTTT.